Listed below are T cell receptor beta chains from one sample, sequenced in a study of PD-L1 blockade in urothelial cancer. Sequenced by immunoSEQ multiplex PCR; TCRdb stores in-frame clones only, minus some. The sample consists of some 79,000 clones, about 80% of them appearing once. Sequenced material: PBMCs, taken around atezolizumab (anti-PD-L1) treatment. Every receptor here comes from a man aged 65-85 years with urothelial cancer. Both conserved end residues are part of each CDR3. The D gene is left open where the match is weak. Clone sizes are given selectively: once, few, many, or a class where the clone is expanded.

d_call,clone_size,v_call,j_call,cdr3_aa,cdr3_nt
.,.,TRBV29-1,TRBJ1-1,CSVPGTRDTNTEAFF,TGCAGCGTCCCCGGCACCCGGGACACCAACACTGAAGCTTTCTTT
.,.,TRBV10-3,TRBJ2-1,CAIKQGLDNEQFF,TGTGCCATCAAGCAGGGGCTGGACAATGAGCAGTTCTTC
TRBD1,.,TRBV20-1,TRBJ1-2,CSARRGQVPDF,TGCAGTGCTAGGCGGGGACAGGTCCCCGACTTC
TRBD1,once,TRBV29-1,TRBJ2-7,CSVGKQGAYEQYF,TGCAGCGTTGGGAAACAGGGGGCCTACGAGCAGTACTTC
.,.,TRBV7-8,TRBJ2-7,CASSWAQTTHGYEQYF,TGTGCCAGCAGCTGGGCCCAGACTACGCATGGTTACGAGCAGTACTTC
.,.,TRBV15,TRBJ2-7,CATSRVGYEQYF,TGTGCCACCAGCAGAGTCGGCTACGAGCAGTACTTC
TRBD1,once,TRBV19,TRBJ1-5,CASSPWTGEGVGLINQPQHF,TGTGCCAGTAGTCCGTGGACAGGAGAGGGAGTGGGCCTGATCAATCAGCCCCAGCATTTT
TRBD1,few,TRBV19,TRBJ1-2,CASSMPTGVNYGYTF,TGTGCCAGTAGTATGCCGACAGGGGTTAACTATGGCTACACCTTC
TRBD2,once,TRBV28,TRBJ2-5,CASSVGTSRETQYF,TGTGCCAGCAGTGTTGGGACTAGCCGTGAGACCCAGTACTTC
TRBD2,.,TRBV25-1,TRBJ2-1,CASGLAGGDEQFF,TGTGCCAGCGGGCTAGCGGGAGGAGATGAGCAGTTCTTC
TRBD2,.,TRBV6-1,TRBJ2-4,CANSEWTSGVIAKNIQYF,TGTGCCAACAGTGAATGGACTAGCGGGGTGATAGCCAAAAACATTCAGTACTTC
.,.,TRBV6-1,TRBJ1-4,CASSQQGLGEKLFF,TGTGCCAGCAGCCAACAGGGATTAGGAGAAAAACTGTTTTTT
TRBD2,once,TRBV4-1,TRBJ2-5,CASSHPGGEETQYF,TGCGCCAGCAGCCACCCGGGAGGAGAAGAGACCCAGTACTTC
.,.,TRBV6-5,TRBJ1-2,CASRKDTNRYGYTF,TGTGCCAGCAGAAAAGACACAAACCGCTATGGCTACACCTTC
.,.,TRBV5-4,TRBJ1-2,CASSLARVENGYTF,TGTGCCAGCAGCTTGGCCAGGGTAGAAAATGGCTACACCTTC
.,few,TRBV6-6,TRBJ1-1,CASSYGPGTEAFF,TGTGCCAGCAGTTACGGCCCGGGGACTGAAGCTTTCTTT
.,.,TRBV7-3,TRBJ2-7,CASSSPYRVLRGQSYEQYF,TGTGCCAGCAGCTCCCCTTATCGCGTGTTAAGGGGACAATCCTACGAGCAGTACTTC
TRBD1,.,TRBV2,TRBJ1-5,CASSGTGGFNQPQHF,TGTGCCAGCAGTGGGACAGGGGGATTCAATCAGCCCCAGCATTTT
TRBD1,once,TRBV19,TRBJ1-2,CASSLRDSNSYGYTF,TGTGCCAGTAGTCTCCGGGACAGTAATTCCTATGGCTACACCTTC
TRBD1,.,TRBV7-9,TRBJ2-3,CASSSVGQGTDTQYF,TGTGCCAGCAGCTCGGTGGGACAGGGCACAGATACGCAGTATTTT
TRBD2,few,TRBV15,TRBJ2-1,CATSKSGTSVGHEQFF,TGTGCCACCAGCAAATCCGGGACTAGTGTAGGGCATGAGCAGTTCTTC
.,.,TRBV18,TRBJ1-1,CASSPGHRNAEAFF,TGTGCCAGCTCACCAGGACACCGGAACGCTGAAGCTTTCTTT
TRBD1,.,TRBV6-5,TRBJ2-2,CASRYRGSTGELFF,TGTGCCAGCAGGTACAGGGGGTCCACCGGGGAGCTGTTTTTT
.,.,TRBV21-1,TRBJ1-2,CASSSGTYGYTF,TGTGCCAGCAGCTCCGGGACATATGGCTACACCTTC
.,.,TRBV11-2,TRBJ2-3,CASSPDFDTQYF,TGTGCCAGCAGCCCAGATTTTGATACGCAGTATTTT
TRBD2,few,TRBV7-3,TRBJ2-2,CASSPSGGDGTGELFF,TGTGCCAGCAGCCCCTCGGGGGGGGACGGAACCGGGGAGCTGTTTTTT
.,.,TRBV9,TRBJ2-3,CASSVGADYTDTQYF,TGTGCCAGCAGCGTAGGGGCAGACTATACAGATACGCAGTATTTT
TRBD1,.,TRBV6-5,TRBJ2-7,CASSRQGVSYEQYF,TGTGCCAGCAGTAGACAGGGGGTTTCCTACGAGCAGTACTTC
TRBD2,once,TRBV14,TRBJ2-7,CASSQVGGLAGHEQYF,TGTGCCAGCAGCCAAGTGGGCGGACTAGCGGGACACGAGCAGTACTTC
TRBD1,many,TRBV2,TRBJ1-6,CASNRQGSPLHF,TGTGCCAGCAACAGACAGGGATCACCCCTCCACTTT
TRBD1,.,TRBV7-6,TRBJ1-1,CASSLAGAGGSTEAFF,TGTGCCAGCAGCTTAGCGGGGGCAGGGGGATCGACTGAAGCTTTCTTT
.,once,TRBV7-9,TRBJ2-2,CASSLGWGPGELFF,TGTGCCAGCAGCTTAGGTTGGGGGCCCGGGGAGCTGTTTTTT
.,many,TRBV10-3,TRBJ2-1,CAISQGISYNEQFF,TGTGCCATCAGTCAGGGAATTTCCTACAATGAGCAGTTCTTC
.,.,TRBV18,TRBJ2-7,CASSPNSGPSYEQYF,TGTGCCAGCTCACCGAATAGCGGACCCTCCTACGAGCAGTACTTC
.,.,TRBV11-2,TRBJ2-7,CASSLLNSGSEQYF,TGTGCCAGCAGCTTACTTAATTCGGGTTCCGAGCAGTACTTC
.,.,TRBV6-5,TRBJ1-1,CASSYSYRVGTEAFF,TGTGCCAGCAGTTACTCGTACAGGGTGGGAACTGAAGCTTTCTTT
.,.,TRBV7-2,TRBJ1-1,CASSFMNTEAFF,TGTGCCAGCAGCTTCATGAACACTGAAGCTTTCTTT
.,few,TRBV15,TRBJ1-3,CATSTRNRAASGNTIYF,TGTGCCACCAGCACCAGGAACAGGGCAGCCTCTGGAAACACCATATATTTT
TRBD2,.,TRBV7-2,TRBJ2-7,CASSLLAGSHEQYF,TGTGCCAGCAGCTTACTAGCGGGAAGTCACGAGCAGTACTTC
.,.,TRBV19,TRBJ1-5,CASRRSVGLRNQPQHF,TGTGCCAGTAGGAGGAGTGTTGGGTTACGCAATCAGCCCCAGCATTTT
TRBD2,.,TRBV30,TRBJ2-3,CAWGPGGSADTQYF,TGTGCCTGGGGACCCGGCGGGAGCGCAGATACGCAGTATTTT
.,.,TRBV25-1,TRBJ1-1,CASSEGREGTEAFF,TGTGCCAGCAGTGAGGGCCGCGAGGGCACTGAAGCTTTCTTT
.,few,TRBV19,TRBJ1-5,CATSPDEGNQPQHF,TGTGCCACCAGTCCAGATGAGGGCAATCAGCCCCAGCATTTT
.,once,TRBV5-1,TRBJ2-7,CASSLLGSQGSYEQYF,TGCGCCAGCAGCTTGTTAGGCAGCCAGGGGTCCTACGAGCAGTACTTC
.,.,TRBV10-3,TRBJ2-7,CAISESVGASYEQYF,TGTGCCATCAGTGAGTCGGTGGGAGCGAGCTACGAGCAGTACTTC
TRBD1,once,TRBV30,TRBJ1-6,CAWSGQGNSPLHF,TGTGCCTGGAGCGGACAGGGTAATTCACCCCTCCACTTT
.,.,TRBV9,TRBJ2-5,CASSVGGGNQGETQYF,TGTGCCAGCAGCGTAGGGGGCGGCAACCAAGGAGAGACCCAGTACTTC
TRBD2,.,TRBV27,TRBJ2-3,CASSTPGLAGDYTQYF,TGTGCCAGCAGTACGCCGGGACTAGCGGGAGATTATACGCAGTATTTT
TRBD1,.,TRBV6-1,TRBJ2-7,CASSEGGQGTGLF,TGTGCCAGCTCCGAGGGGGGACAGGGTACCGGGCTCTTC
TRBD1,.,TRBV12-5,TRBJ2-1,CASGGQGPEPYNEQFF,TGTGCTAGTGGTGGACAGGGGCCAGAACCTTACAATGAGCAGTTCTTC
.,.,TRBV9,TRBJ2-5,CASSSTNLGETQYF,TGTGCCAGCAGCTCGACAAATTTGGGAGAGACCCAGTACTTC
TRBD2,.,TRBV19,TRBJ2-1,CASRKRGAGLAGINEQFF,TGTGCCAGTAGGAAGCGGGGGGCCGGACTAGCGGGAATCAATGAGCAGTTCTTC
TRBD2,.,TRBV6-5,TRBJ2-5,CASSYGRGVQETQYF,TGTGCCAGCAGTTATGGTCGGGGGGTCCAAGAGACCCAGTACTTC